Reported below is one TCR beta chain. What it recognizes is unknown. This specimen comes from a study of T cells in localized non-small cell lung cancer. Study findings and constraints: The greatest T cell clonality was found in uninvolved adjacent lung (higher than in tumor). When the top 100 tumor clones were examined, a median about 60 of them also appeared in the adjacent lung, which was paired and uninvolved. A higher density of T cells in blood coincided with extended overall survival. Heterogeneity remains possible, as sequencing covered one tumor region only.

Profiling relied on immunoSEQ multiplex PCR, and the TCRdb table lists in-frame clones only, not all of them. The repertoire has about 40,000 clones, 81% of them found once; the top ten carry under 8%. V was clipped by 1 base and J by 0 bases, with 18 bases between them. CDR1 LGHNA and CDR2 YNFKEQ come from the germline V gene. This CDR3 is 18 amino acids long. This receptor was taken from a male donor at least 60 years old with stage II lung adenocarcinoma. Specimen: peripheral blood mononuclear cells, collected before any cancer treatment. The chain couples TRBV4-2 to TRBJ1-1; D remains ambiguous. The CDR3 protein is CASSQGIGRQRLNTEAFF. The CDR3 nucleotides read TGTGCCAGCAGCCAAGGAATCGGTCGTCAGAGGTTGAACACTGAAGCTTTCTTT.